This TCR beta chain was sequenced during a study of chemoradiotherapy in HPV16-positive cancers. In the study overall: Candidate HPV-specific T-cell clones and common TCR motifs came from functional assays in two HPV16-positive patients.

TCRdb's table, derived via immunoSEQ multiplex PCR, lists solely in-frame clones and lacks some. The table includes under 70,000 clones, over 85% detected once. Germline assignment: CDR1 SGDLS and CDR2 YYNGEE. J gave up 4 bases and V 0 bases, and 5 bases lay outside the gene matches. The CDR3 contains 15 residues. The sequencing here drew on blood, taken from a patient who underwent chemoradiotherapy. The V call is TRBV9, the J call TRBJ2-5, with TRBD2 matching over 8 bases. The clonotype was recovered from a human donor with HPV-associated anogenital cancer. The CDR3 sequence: CASSVGNLAGETQYF. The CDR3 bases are TGTGCCAGCAGCGTAGGAAATCTAGCGGGAGAGACCCAGTACTTC.